One and the same sample provided the 3 T cell receptor beta chains below, sequenced in a study of shared clonotypes between healthy human individuals. Sequencing was performed with immunoSEQ multiplex PCR; in TCRdb, only in-frame clones are kept and a portion is missing. The sample contains about half a million clones, 65% to 85% of which appear only once. Sequencing input: PBMCs. These receptors originate from a woman in her forties in good health. Some clones in this sample may be carry-over from other donors' samples.

This clone was found a few times. A much larger clone differs by one base, so this may be a read error. The rearrangement links TRBV30 to TRBJ1-5; the match to TRBD1 covers 8 bases. The V gene end was trimmed by 0 bases and the J gene end by 6 bases; junction bases not matched to a gene: 7. The CDR3 runs to 15 residues. Germline V gene sequence: CDR1 GTSNPN, CDR2 SVGIG (reference sequence). CDR3 sequence reads: CAWSVGAGGCQPQHF. Written as DNA, the CDR3 is TGTGCCTGGAGTGTCGGGGCAGGGGGCTGTCAGCCCCAGCATTTT.

Only one count was recorded for this clone. This sample also contains other DNA sequences that code for the same CDR3. V gene TRBV27 combines with J gene TRBJ1-2; D gene ambiguous. The V end lost 3 bases, the J end lost 4 bases, and 9 bases lay between the germline ends. The CDR3 covers 13 residues. Germline V gene data show CDR1 as MNHEY and CDR2 as SMNVEV (reference sequence). CDR3 DNA sequence: TGTGCCAGCAGTTTGCCGGGAAGCTATGGCTACACCTTC. Translated: CASSLPGSYGYTF.

This chain uses TRBV4-2 with TRBJ2-5; D may be TRBD2 (6 bases). CDR1 is LGHNA, CDR2 YNFKEQ, per germline. This CDR3 contains 13 residues. The V end lost 1 base, the J end lost 5 bases, and 8 bases lay between the germline ends. This chain's CDR3 is CASSQAGSETQYF. The CDR3 DNA is TGTGCCAGCAGCCAAGCCGGGAGTGAGACCCAGTACTTC.